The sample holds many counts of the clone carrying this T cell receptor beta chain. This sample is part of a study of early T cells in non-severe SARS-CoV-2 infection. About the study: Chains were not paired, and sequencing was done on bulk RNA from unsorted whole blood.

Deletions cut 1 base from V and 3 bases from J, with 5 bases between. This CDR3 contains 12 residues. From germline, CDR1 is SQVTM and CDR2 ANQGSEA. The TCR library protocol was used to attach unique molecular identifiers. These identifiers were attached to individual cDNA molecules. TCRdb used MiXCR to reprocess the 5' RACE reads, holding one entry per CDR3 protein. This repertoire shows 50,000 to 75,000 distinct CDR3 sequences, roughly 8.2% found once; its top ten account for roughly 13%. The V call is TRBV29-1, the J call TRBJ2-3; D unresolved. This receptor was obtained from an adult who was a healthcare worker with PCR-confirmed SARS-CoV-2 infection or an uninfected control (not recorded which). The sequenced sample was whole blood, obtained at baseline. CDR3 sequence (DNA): TGCAGCGTTGAAGTTCAGACAGATACGCAGTATTTT. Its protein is CSVEVQTDTQYF.